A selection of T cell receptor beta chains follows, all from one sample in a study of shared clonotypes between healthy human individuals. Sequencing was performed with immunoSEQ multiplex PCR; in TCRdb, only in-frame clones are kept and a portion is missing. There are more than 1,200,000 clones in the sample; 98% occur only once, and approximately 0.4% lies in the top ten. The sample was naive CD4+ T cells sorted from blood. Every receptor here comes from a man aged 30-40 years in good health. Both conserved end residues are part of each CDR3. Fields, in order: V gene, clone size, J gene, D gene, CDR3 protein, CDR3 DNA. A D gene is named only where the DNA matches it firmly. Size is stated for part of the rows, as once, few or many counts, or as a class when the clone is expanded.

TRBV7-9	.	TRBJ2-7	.	CASSLVARAYEQYF	TGTGCCAGCAGCTTAGTTGCGAGGGCCTACGAGCAGTACTTC
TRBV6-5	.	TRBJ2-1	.	CASSPWGGVWNEQFF	TGTGCCAGCAGTCCTTGGGGGGGCGTATGGAATGAGCAGTTCTTC
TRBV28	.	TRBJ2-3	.	CASSLKHGGGTDTQYF	TGTGCCAGCAGTTTAAAGCACGGAGGAGGCACAGATACGCAGTATTTT
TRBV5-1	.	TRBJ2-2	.	CASSPRLDAGTGELFF	TGCGCCAGCAGCCCCAGACTGGACGCCGGCACCGGGGAGCTGTTTTTT
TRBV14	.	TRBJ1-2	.	CASSRLQGDGYTF	TGTGCCAGCAGCCGGTTACAGGGTGATGGCTACACCTTC
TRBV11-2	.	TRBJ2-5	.	CASRLPLGTQYF	TGTGCCAGCAGACTCCCTTTGGGGACCCAGTACTTC
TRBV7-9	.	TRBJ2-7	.	CASSSFAGQILYEQYF	TGTGCCAGCAGCTCTTTCGCGGGACAGATACTCTACGAGCAGTACTTC
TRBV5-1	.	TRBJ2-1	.	CASTPPGQGGYNEQFF	TGCGCCAGCACCCCCCCGGGCCAGGGCGGCTACAATGAGCAGTTCTTC
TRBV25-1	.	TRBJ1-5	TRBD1	CASGTGNQPQHF	TGTGCTTCGGGGACAGGGAATCAGCCCCAGCATTTT
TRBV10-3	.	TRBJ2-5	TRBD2	CAISERTSETQYF	TGTGCCATCAGTGAAAGGACTAGTGAGACCCAGTACTTC
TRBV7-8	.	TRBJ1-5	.	CASSLGRRDDQPQHF	TGTGCCAGCAGCTTAGGGCGCAGGGACGATCAGCCCCAGCATTTT
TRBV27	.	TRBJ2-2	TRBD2	CASSLRFLTSVESVRAGELFF	TGTGCCAGCAGTTTGCGTTTCCTGACTAGCGTCGAGTCTGTGCGCGCCGGGGAGCTGTTTTTT
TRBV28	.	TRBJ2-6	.	CASTLRGSGANVLTF	TGTGCCAGCACCCTCCGGGGATCTGGGGCCAACGTCCTGACTTTC
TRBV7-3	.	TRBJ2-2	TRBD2	CASSSTSGRARNTGELFF	TGTGCCAGCAGCTCGACTAGCGGGAGGGCCCGGAACACCGGGGAGCTGTTTTTT
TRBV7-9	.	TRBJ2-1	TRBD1	CASSLLGQGPKQFF	TGTGCCAGCAGCTTATTGGGACAGGGGCCTAAGCAGTTCTTC
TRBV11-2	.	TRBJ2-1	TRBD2	CASRGIAGRHNEQFF	TGTGCCAGCAGGGGGATAGCGGGAAGACACAATGAGCAGTTCTTC
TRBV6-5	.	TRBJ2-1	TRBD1	CASSPDRDYEQFF	TGTGCCAGCAGCCCGGACAGGGACTATGAGCAGTTCTTC
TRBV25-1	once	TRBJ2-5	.	CASSNSWEETQYF	TGTGCCAGCTCCAATTCTTGGGAAGAGACCCAGTACTTC
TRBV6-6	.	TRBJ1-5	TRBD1	CASSYGGPGGNQPQHF	TGTGCCAGCAGTTACGGGGGGCCAGGGGGAAATCAGCCCCAGCATTTT
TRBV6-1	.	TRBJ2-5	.	CASSVVGSQETQYF	TGTGCCAGCAGTGTCGTGGGAAGCCAAGAGACCCAGTACTTC
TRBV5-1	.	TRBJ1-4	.	CASSLDLGGKLFF	TGCGCCAGCAGCTTGGATCTGGGTGGAAAACTGTTTTTT
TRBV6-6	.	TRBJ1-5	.	CASSPRVSNQPQHF	TGTGCCAGCAGTCCCAGGGTTAGCAATCAGCCCCAGCATTTT
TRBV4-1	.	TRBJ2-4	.	CASSQDTLALRNIQYF	TGCGCCAGCAGCCAAGATACCCTAGCCCTACGGAACATTCAGTACTTC
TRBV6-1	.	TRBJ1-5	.	CASSEQGDQPQHF	TGTGCCAGCAGTGAACAGGGAGATCAGCCCCAGCATTTT
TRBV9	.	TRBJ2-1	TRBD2	CASSETSGSYNEQFF	TGTGCCAGCAGCGAAACCAGCGGGAGTTACAATGAGCAGTTCTTC
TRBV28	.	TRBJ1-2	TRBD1	CASRPGTGEGIWYGYTF	TGTGCCAGCAGGCCCGGGACAGGGGAGGGGATTTGGTATGGCTACACCTTC
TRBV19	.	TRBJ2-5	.	CASSIGPGPTQETQYF	TGTGCCAGTAGTATAGGTCCGGGTCCAACCCAAGAGACCCAGTACTTC
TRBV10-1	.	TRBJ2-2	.	CASSEGNGELFF	TGCGCCAGCAGTGAAGGGAACGGGGAGCTGTTTTTT
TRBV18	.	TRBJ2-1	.	CASSPPNRLGEQFF	TGTGCCAGCTCACCACCTAACCGACTAGGTGAGCAGTTCTTC
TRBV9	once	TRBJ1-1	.	CASSARGNKGAEAFF	TGTGCCAGCAGCGCAAGAGGGAACAAGGGCGCTGAAGCTTTCTTT
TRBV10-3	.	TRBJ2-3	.	CAISEGESTDTQYF	TGTGCCATCAGTGAAGGTGAAAGCACAGATACGCAGTATTTT
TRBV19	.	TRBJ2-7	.	CASSSYGGSYEQYF	TGTGCCAGTAGCAGCTACGGCGGGTCCTACGAGCAGTACTTC